This T cell receptor (beta chain) was documented in a study of lymphopenia after photon versus proton radiotherapy. TCRdb's table, derived via immunoSEQ multiplex PCR, lists solely in-frame clones and lacks some. The repertoire includes tens of thousands of clones, roughly 90% of them detected once, and 0.75% to 0.9% sits in the top ten. Germline CDR1 is SGHAT and CDR2 is FQNNGV. J gave up 0 bases and V 3 bases, and 2 bases lay outside the gene matches. The CDR3 consists of 15 residues. Sequencing was performed on peripheral blood, taken from a patient treated with photon-based radiotherapy. The chain uses TRBV11-2 and TRBJ2-1; 7 bases match TRBD2. The TCR was taken from a woman aged 45-60 years with cholangiocarcinoma. The chain's CDR3 is CASSFGGVSYNEQFF. The CDR3 DNA reads TGTGCCAGCAGCTTTGGGGGGGTCTCCTACAATGAGCAGTTCTTC.